The clone carrying this TCR beta chain was counted many times. Its target is not known. This record belongs to a study of T-cell reconstitution after alpha-beta-depleted transplantation in children. The study's findings and limits: It was surviving recipient T cells and thymic progenitors that gave some patients high TCRbeta diversity at day 60. Among T cells one year after transplant, newly produced cells accounted for most counts and diversity. Reportedly, alpha-beta T cells present about two months post-transplant originated from several hundred expanded clones of graft origin.

Preparation of the TCRbeta library involved a method that used unique molecular identifiers. TCRdb used MiXCR to reprocess the PCR reads, holding one entry per CDR3 protein. This sample has some 200,000 distinct CDR3 sequences, with about 8.2% found just once. This clonotype originated in a male patient under 10 years old who had a stem cell transplant for acute myeloid leukemia, so the T cells may come from the graft donor. Sequenced material: PBMCs, mostly from graft donor cells, taken 360 days after TCRalphabeta/CD19-depleted stem cell transplant.

The CDR3 DNA reads as TGTGCCAGCACCCTTATAGCGCACAATTACAATGAGCAGTTCTTC. It is translated as CASTLIAHNYNEQFF. The chain links TRBV5-6 to TRBJ2-1; perhaps TRBD2 as D (5 bases). The CDR3 runs to 15 residues. The germline V gene has CDR1 SGHDT and CDR2 YYEEEE. Trimming left V 6 bases short and J 4 bases short, with 17 bases between.